This T cell receptor (beta chain) emerged from a study of blood T cell repertoires in COVID-19. The germline V gene encodes CDR1 SGHRS and CDR2 YFSETQ. Trimming stripped 1 base from V and 1 base from J, with 13 bases between. The CDR3 consists of 16 residues. Authors' data handling: Researchers report that nucleated cell counts were estimated from reference gene primer amplification. This table comes from immunoSEQ multiplex PCR, and its TCRdb copy is limited to in-frame clones, with some not included. D and trimming were read from the DNA, whereas the V and J calls and clone size are those reported in that table. The sample has about 45,000 clones; about 85% are singletons.

The specimen was peripheral blood. The chain recombines TRBV5-1 with TRBJ2-3; weak D call: TRBD1 (6 bases). The clonotype originates from a woman aged 80 or over with acute or convalescent COVID-19. The CDR3 sequence is CASSLNLAGGTDTQYF. CDR3 bases: TGCGCCAGCAGCTTGAATCTGGCAGGGGGCACAGATACGCAGTATTTT.